Below, one T cell receptor beta chain is given with its context. The CDR3 has 12 amino acids. The V gene lost 5 bases and the J gene lost 8 bases, with 12 bases spanning the gap. Germline V gene sequence: CDR1 SGHTA, CDR2 FQGTGA. These data are taken from a study of Graves' ophthalmopathy and Graves' hyperthyroidism. Amplified TCR beta CDR3 regions were obtained using RNA transcripts as template. Second-round multiplex PCR came after a first-round RT-PCR that employed HTBI primers. TCRdb re-derived calls from the multiplex PCR reads in MiXCR, one entry per CDR3 protein. The sample yields roughly 1.1 million distinct CDR3 sequences, less than 45% seen once.

Sequencing was done on a sample of peripheral blood or thyroid tissue (not recorded which). This chain uses TRBV7-3 with TRBJ1-2; D not certain. This TCR came from an adult man with Graves' hyperthyroidism. As DNA, the CDR3 is TGTGCCAGCAGCCCTCCCGGTTTAGGCTACACCTTC. Its translation is CASSPPGLGYTF.